This TCR beta chain was profiled in a study of blood T cell repertoires in COVID-19. Looking at the study overall: The study drew acute and convalescent COVID-19 samples from the United States, Italy and Spain. Sample material is recorded as cDNA or gDNA derived from T cells, B-cell-depleted T cells, or PBMCs.

This clone was counted a single time. Source study methods: Amplification of reference gene primers was used by the study to estimate nucleated cell counts. The table came from immunoSEQ multiplex PCR; TCRdb's copy has only in-frame clones and leaves some out. The V and J calls and clone size were taken over from that table, and D and trimming were inferred from the DNA. The table has approximately 250,000 clones, over 75% seen once; the top ten hold 8.6%. This TCR came from a human donor in a cohort sampled during active COVID-19. The sequencing input was peripheral blood.

In DNA form, the CDR3 reads TGTGCCAGCAGCAGTGGGACTAGCGGGTCGGGTCCGCTGTACTTC. It yields the protein CASSSGTSGSGPLYF. This chain links TRBV7-8 with TRBJ2-7; 12 bases agree with TRBD2. The CDR3 has 15 residues. Losses at the gene ends were 5 bases for V and 12 bases for J; bases not matched to a gene: 14. Germline CDR1 is SGHVS and CDR2 is FQNEAQ.